Given below is one TCR beta chain in context. It has no known antigen specificity. One base away there is no much larger clone; base qualities are not given. This sample stems from a study of T-cell reconstitution after alpha-beta-depleted transplantation in children (dated by TCRdb to 2015 to 2016). Notes on the research overall: Using TCR repertoire profiling, the study quantitatively followed how T-cell immune reconstitution unfolded in children after TCRalphabeta/CD19-depleted allogeneic hematopoietic cell transplantation.

From its cysteine to its phenylalanine, the CDR3 spans 12 amino acids. Of all the DNA, just the CDR3 is kept, 36 bases in frame from base 1. V and J lose 4 bases and 10 bases, and a span of 14 bases separates them. The germline V gene specifies SGHVS as CDR1 and FQNEAQ as CDR2. Receptor libraries were prepared by PCR. The sequencing machine was an Illumina HiSeq 2500. Molecular barcoding was employed in the preparation of TCR libraries, with unique molecular identifiers being used to normalize TCRbeta repertoire quantification. Through fastp at Q25 and MiXCR, TCRdb rebuilt clones from the public reads, retaining in-frame beta chains. Identical CDR3 protein sequences are pooled into one entry, listed with their most common genes and DNA. For this sample the table gives about 540,000 distinct CDR3 sequences, of which around 16% were detected only once. The leading ten clones occupy 3.3% of the sample.

The sample in question was PBMCs from the stem cell graft donor, obtained from the stem cell graft. The clonotype originates from a human donor who donated a stem cell graft to a child with acute lymphoblastic leukemia. The chain links TRBV7-8 with TRBJ2-7; the best D guess is TRBD1, with 6 bases matching. Read as DNA, the sequence is TGTGCCAGCAGCTCTACCCTTGGGACACAGTACTTC. It codes for CASSSTLGTQYF.